The source of this T cell receptor beta chain is a study of T cell repertoires in cytomegalovirus infection. Study-wide context: The public TCR beta signatures pointed to both CMV infection and matching HLA type.

TCRdb passed the reads through MiXCR, listing each CDR3 protein once. This table holds 900,000 to 950,000 distinct CDR3 sequences, approximately 31% found once. This clonotype was picked up a small number of times. The target antigen is unknown. This TCR came from a human donor in good health (CMV status not recorded). Some clones in this sample may be carry-over from other donors' samples. The sample in question was cultured CD8+ T cells from PBMCs, obtained from culture after CMV antigen stimulation.

Here the CDR3 reads CATSDSGLAGENTDTQYF. The CDR3 nucleotides read TGTGCCACCAGTGATTCCGGACTAGCGGGGGAGAACACAGATACGCAGTATTTT. J is TRBJ2-3 and V is TRBV24-1; TRBD2 agrees at 13 bases. The CDR3 covers 18 residues. The trim removed 2 bases at V and 2 bases at J, leaving 6 bases unmatched. CDR1 KGHDR and CDR2 SFDVKD come from the germline V gene.